This T cell receptor (beta chain) was obtained from a study of blood T cell repertoires in COVID-19. About the study: T cells, B-cell-depleted T cells, or PBMCs supplied cDNA or gDNA.

The germline V and J ends were trimmed by 3 bases and 0 bases, with 21 bases remaining between them. The CDR3 runs to 20 residues. Germline CDR1 reads LGHNA; CDR2 reads YNFKEQ. Seattle cases were enrolled at active infection and followed longitudinally. In the authors' workflow: Using reference gene primer amplification, nucleated cell counts were estimated. Sequencing used immunoSEQ multiplex PCR; TCRdb keeps in-frame clones, though not all of them. Clone size and the V and J calls come from that table; the DNA yielded D and trimming. In the table there are about 250,000 clones, 80% to 95% of which are singletons.

The sequencing sample was made of peripheral blood. The clonotype originates from a young man with COVID-19, enrolled during active disease. The gene calls are TRBV4-2 and TRBJ1-6, with D perhaps TRBD1 (6 bases). The CDR3 loop reads CASSQGAGGPGSSYNSPLHF. CDR3 nucleotides: TGTGCCAGCAGCCAGGGGGCAGGCGGACCTGGAAGCTCCTATAATTCACCCCTCCACTTT.